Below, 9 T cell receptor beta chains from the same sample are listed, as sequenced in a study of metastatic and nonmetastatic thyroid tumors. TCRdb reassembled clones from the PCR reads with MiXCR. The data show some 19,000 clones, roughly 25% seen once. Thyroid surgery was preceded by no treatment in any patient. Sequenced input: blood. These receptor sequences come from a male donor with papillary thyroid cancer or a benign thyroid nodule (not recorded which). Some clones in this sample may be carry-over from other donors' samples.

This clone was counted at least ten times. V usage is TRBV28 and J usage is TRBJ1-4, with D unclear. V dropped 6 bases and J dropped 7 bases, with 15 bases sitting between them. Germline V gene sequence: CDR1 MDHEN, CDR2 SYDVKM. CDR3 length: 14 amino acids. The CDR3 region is CASSLPGRGEKLFF. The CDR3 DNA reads TGTGCCAGCAGCCTACCCGGTCGTGGTGAAAAACTGTTTTTT. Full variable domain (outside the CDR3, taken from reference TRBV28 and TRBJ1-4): DVKVTQSSRYLVKRTGEKVFLECVQDMDHENMFWYRQDPGLGLRLIYFSYDVKMKEKGDIPEGYSVSREKKERFSLILESASTNQTSMYLCASSLPGRGEKLFFGSGTQLSVL.

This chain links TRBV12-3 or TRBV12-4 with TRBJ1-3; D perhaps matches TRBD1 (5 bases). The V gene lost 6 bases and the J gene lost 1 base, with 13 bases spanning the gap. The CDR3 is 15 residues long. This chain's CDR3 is CASSPRSGSGNTIYF. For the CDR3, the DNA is TGTGCCAGCAGCCCCCGGTCAGGGTCTGGAAACACCATATATTTT.

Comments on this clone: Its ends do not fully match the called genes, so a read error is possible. The CDR3 DNA reads as TGCGCCAGCAGTCCATTCTCGGGTGTCACAGATACGCAGTATTTT. Protein sequence: CASSPFSGVTDTQYF. The chain combines TRBV3-1 with TRBJ2-3; D is uncertain. CDR1 is LGHDT and CDR2 is YNNKEL in the germline V gene (reference sequence). The CDR3 length is 15 residues.

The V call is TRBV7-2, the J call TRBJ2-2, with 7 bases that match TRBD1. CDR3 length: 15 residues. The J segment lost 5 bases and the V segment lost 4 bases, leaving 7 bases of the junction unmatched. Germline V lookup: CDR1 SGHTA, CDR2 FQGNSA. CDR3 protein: CASSSDRLGTGELFF. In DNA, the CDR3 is TGTGCCAGCAGCTCGGACAGGCTGGGGACCGGGGAGCTGTTTTTT.

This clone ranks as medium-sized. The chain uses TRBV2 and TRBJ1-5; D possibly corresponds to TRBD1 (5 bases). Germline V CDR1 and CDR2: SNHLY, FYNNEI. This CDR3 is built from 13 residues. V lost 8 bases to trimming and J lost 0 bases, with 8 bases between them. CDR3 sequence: CASRDDSNQPQHF. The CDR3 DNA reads TGTGCCAGCCGGGACGATAGCAATCAGCCCCAGCATTTT.

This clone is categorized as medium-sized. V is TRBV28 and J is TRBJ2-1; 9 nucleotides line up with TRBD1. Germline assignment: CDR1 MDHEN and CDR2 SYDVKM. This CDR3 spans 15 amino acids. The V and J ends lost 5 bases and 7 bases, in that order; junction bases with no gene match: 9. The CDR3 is CASSGPGQGRNEQFF. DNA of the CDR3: TGTGCCAGCAGTGGACCGGGACAGGGCAGGAATGAGCAGTTCTTC.

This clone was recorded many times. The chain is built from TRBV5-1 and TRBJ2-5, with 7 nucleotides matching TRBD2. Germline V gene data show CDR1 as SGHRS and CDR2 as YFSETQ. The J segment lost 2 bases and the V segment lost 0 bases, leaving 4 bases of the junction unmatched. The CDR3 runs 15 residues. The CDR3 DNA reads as TGCGCCAGCAGCTTGGGCTCTAGCGGTCAAGAGACCCAGTACTTC. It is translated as CASSLGSSGQETQYF.

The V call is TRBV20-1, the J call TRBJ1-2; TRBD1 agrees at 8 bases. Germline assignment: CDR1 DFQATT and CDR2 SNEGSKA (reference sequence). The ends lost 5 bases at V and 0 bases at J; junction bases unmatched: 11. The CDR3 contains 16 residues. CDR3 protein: CSAFAAGGLANYGYTF. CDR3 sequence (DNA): TGCAGTGCTTTTGCCGCAGGGGGCCTAGCTAACTATGGCTACACCTTC.

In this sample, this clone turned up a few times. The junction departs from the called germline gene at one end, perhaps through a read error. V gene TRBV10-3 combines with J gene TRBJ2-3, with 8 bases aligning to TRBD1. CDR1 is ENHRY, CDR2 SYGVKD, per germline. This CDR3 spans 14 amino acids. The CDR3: CAIGDRRITDTQYF. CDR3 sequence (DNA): TGTGCCATCGGGGACAGGCGTATCACAGATACGCAGTACTTT.